The clone carrying this T cell receptor beta chain appeared a few times. As yet, its antigen is unknown. Treatment noted: approximately 9-day PBMC culture with coronavirus spike peptide pools or control peptides (ViraFEST assay). Sequencing of DNA taken from cultured CD4+ T cells relied on the Oncomine TCR Beta short-read assay. Genomic DNA extraction was carried out from cultured CD4+ T cells. TCRdb itself ran the PCR reads through MiXCR, one entry per CDR3 protein. The data hold about 14,000 distinct CDR3 sequences, with 73% observed a single time. This entry comes from a study of vaccination and CD4 T cells after COVID-19. Broader study findings: Spike mono-reactivity held for 304 of 307 vaccine-specific clones in convalescent patients. Early post-infection timepoints were not included, and relatively few convalescent patients were studied.

This sequence originates from a human donor who had recovered from COVID-19. The specimen sequenced was CD4+ T cells from blood, cultured in vitro.

The DNA of the CDR3 is TGCAGTGCTAGAGAGGTCAGGGGCCCCGATCAGCCCCAGCATTTT. This gives the protein CSAREVRGPDQPQHF. The chain employs TRBV20-1 and TRBJ1-5; the D gene is possibly TRBD1 (6 bases). The CDR3 runs to 15 residues. V was trimmed by 0 bases and J by 5 bases, leaving 14 bases between them. Looked up from germline, CDR1 is DFQATT and CDR2 is SNEGSKA (reference sequence).